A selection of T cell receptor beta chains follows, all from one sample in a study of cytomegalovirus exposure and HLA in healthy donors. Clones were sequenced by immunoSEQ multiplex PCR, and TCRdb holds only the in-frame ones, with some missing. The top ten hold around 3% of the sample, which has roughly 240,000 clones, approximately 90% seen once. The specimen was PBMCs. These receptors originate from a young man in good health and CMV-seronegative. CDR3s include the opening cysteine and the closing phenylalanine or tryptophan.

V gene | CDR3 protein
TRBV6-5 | CASSYSFSGSGNEQFF
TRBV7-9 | CASSLVGQGLETQYF
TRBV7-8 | CAQQPGGPTYEQYF
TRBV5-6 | CASSLLVGGPGELFF
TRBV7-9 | CASSSDWTANIQYF
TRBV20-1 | CSASPAGGYTF
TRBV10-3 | CAISEAAGRGEFGAFF
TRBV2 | CASSELANYEQYF
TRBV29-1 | CSVGQNRNQPQHF
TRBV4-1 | CASSRLVSGTSYNEQFF
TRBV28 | CASNPGLEETQYF
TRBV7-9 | CASSLMGAGGVSPLHF
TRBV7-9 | CASSQPGEAFF
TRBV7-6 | CASSSTTRAGASYEQYF
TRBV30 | CAWSVAGGRGNEQFF
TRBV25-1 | CASSESAGPNYGYTF
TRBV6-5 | CASSYSGTRAYEQYF
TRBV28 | CASSPRGSSGQPQHF
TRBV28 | CASSLISEKLFF
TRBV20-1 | CSARREETQYF
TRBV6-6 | CASSLGSNYGYTF
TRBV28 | CASSLGQSQETQYF
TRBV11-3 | CASSPGGAKETQYF
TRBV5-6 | CASSLGTSVGIQETQYF
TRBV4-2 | CASSQGTSGEQFF
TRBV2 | CASSEQLAGDEQFF
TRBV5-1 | CASSMAGQETQYF
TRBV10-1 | CASSELASSSYNEQFF
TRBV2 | CASSELESEAFF
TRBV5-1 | CASSDQGVNEQFF
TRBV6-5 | CASSYNIYQPQHF
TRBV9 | CASSVALGANVLTF
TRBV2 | CASSEGQRGNEQFF
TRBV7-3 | CASSLTTGTGVGYTF
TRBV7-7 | CASSRGLANEQFF
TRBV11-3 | CASSLDPNTGELFF
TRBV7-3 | CASSSVGGTGFLFGNNEQFF
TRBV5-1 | CASSQEHPGGYGYTF
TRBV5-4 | CASSPLVSGANVLTF
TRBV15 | CATSRGGIGSYNEQFF
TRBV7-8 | CASSSPGAIPETQYF
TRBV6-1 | CASSASDTQYF
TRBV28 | CASSRTGDTQYF
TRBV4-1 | CASSQGPSRYEQYF
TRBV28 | CASSSGQGLGPGYTF
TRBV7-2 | CASSLGRVHQPQHF
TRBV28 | CASSLDRGPSTQETQYF
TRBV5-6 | CASSLRQLPQPQHF
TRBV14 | CASSQHYEQYF
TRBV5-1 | CASSLDRAETNEQFF
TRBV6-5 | CASSLGTEYGYTF
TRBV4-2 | CASSHPERGQRPANTGELFF
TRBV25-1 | CASSFSGGSNEQFF